A selection of T cell receptor beta chains follows, all from one sample in a study of blood T cells in healthy people across ages. TCRdb passed the 5' RACE reads through MiXCR, listing each CDR3 protein once. The table has nearly 800,000 distinct CDR3 sequences, about 61% seen once; the top ten hold roughly 24%. Sequencing was carried out using blood. The receptors originated from a man aged 40-55 years in good health. CDR3s include the opening cysteine and the closing phenylalanine or tryptophan. A D gene is named only where the DNA matches it firmly. Not every row has a clone size; where given, it reads once, few, many or a size class.

V	J	size	D	DNA	CDR3
TRBV12-3/TRBV12-4	TRBJ2-5	-	TRBD2	TGTGCCAGCAGACAAGCGGGAGCCAAAGAGACCCAGTACTTC	CASRQAGAKETQYF
TRBV20-1	TRBJ1-5	-	-	TGCAGTGCTAGTACCCAGGCGAGCAATCAGCCCCAGCATTTT	CSASTQASNQPQHF
TRBV7-9	TRBJ2-5	-	-	TGTGCCAGCAGCTCAGGGACATCCACTTTGGAGACCCAGTACTTC	CASSSGTSTLETQYF
TRBV28	TRBJ1-5	-	-	TGTGCCAGCAGCTTTCCTAAGGGGTTCGGTCAGCCCCAGCATTTT	CASSFPKGFGQPQHF
TRBV20-1	TRBJ2-1	-	TRBD2	TGCAGTGCTGTAGGACTAGCGGGTTACAATGAGCAGTTCTTC	CSAVGLAGYNEQFF
TRBV5-1	TRBJ2-7	-	-	TGCGCCAGCAGCTTGGCCCTCGGGTCGGGCGAGCAGTACTTC	CASSLALGSGEQYF
TRBV5-1	TRBJ2-7	-	-	TGCGCCAGCAGCTTGGAGGTGGGACCCCTCGAGCAGTACTTC	CASSLEVGPLEQYF
TRBV6-5	TRBJ2-5	-	TRBD1	TGTGCCAGCAGTACGAAGTACAGGGGGCGGGAGACCCAGTACTTC	CASSTKYRGRETQYF
TRBV6-5	TRBJ2-2	-	-	TGTGCCAGCAGTTACTCGGGCGGGGAGCTGTTTTTT	CASSYSGGELFF
TRBV12-3/TRBV12-4	TRBJ2-3	-	TRBD1	TGTGCCAGTCGCCTTATTAACAGGGGGCCCTCAGATACGCAGTATTTT	CASRLINRGPSDTQYF
TRBV4-2	TRBJ1-5	-	-	TGTGCCAGCAGCCAAGATTTAAGGGGAGAGAGCAATCAGCCCCAGCATTTT	CASSQDLRGESNQPQHF
TRBV29-1	TRBJ2-5	many	-	TGCAGCGTTGAAGGCAAGGAGTGGGAGACCCAGTACTTC	CSVEGKEWETQYF
TRBV29-1	TRBJ1-4	-	-	TGCAGCGTTGGGGCCGAACGGTTAAGTGGAAAACTGTTTTTT	CSVGAERLSGKLFF
TRBV27	TRBJ2-5	-	-	TGTGCCAGCTGGAGGATTGGGTACCAAGAGACCCAGTACTTC	CASWRIGYQETQYF
TRBV20-1	TRBJ1-2	-	TRBD1	TGCAGTGCCCCCAGGGGGCAGTGGGGAGGCTACACCTTC	CSAPRGQWGGYTF
TRBV6-5	TRBJ2-1	once	-	TGTGCCAGCAGTTACGTTCTGGACAATGAGCAGTTCTTC	CASSYVLDNEQFF
TRBV4-1	TRBJ1-2	few	-	TGCGCCAGCAGCCTTCGGGACACCGACTATGGCTACACCTTC	CASSLRDTDYGYTF
TRBV20-1	TRBJ2-1	-	-	TGCAGTGCTAGTTTCGGGAATGCGGGACCCTCCTACAATGAACAGTTCTTC	CSASFGNAGPSYNEQFF
TRBV20-1	TRBJ2-1	-	TRBD2	TGCAGTGCTGCGGGACTAGCGGTCTACAATGAGCAGTTCTTC	CSAAGLAVYNEQFF
TRBV12-3/TRBV12-4	TRBJ2-5	few	TRBD2	TGTGCCAGCAGTAATCGGCTAAGGACTAGCGGGAGCGCGGGAGAGACCCAGTACTTC	CASSNRLRTSGSAGETQYF
TRBV2	TRBJ2-7	few	-	TGTGCCAGCAGTGAAGCGGGACCCCTGGAGCAGTACTTC	CASSEAGPLEQYF
TRBV27	TRBJ2-7	once	-	TGTGCCAGCAGTTTTTACAAGGGCTACGAGCAGTACTTC	CASSFYKGYEQYF
TRBV20-1	TRBJ2-1	-	TRBD2	TGCAGTGCCGAGCCCCCGGGACTAGCGGTCTACAATGAGCAGTTCTTC	CSAEPPGLAVYNEQFF
TRBV5-4	TRBJ2-5	-	-	TGTGCCAGCAGCTTTGGGCAGGGATACCAAGAGACCCAGTACTTC	CASSFGQGYQETQYF
TRBV6-2/TRBV6-3	TRBJ2-3	once	TRBD2	TGTGCCAGCAGTTACTCGACTAGCCTGGGGGATACGCAGTATTTT	CASSYSTSLGDTQYF
TRBV25-1	TRBJ2-5	-	TRBD1	TGTGCCAGCAGTGGGACAGGGGGCCAAGAGACCCAGTACTTC	CASSGTGGQETQYF
TRBV20-1	TRBJ2-3	-	TRBD2	TGCAGTGCTAGATCCGGGACTAGCGGAAGCACAGATACGCAGTATTTT	CSARSGTSGSTDTQYF
TRBV7-2	TRBJ2-7	-	-	TGTGCCAGCAGCTTAGAGACTACCGGCGAGCAGTACTTC	CASSLETTGEQYF
TRBV4-1	TRBJ2-3	once	TRBD2	TGCGCCAGCAGCCAAGGGGCAGCGGGGGGCTTCACTGGCACAGATACGCAGTATTTT	CASSQGAAGGFTGTDTQYF
TRBV6-1	TRBJ1-2	-	-	TGTGCCAGCAGTGAATCGGGGAACCACTATGGCTACACCTTC	CASSESGNHYGYTF
TRBV25-1	TRBJ2-4	few	-	TGTGCCAGCAGTCCCCCTACGGGCGGACTAGCCAAAAACATTCAGTACTTC	CASSPPTGGLAKNIQYF
TRBV6-5	TRBJ2-5	-	-	TGTGCCAGCAGTCCCCAGGGACCGAGCAATGAGCAGTACTTC	CASSPQGPSNEQYF
TRBV12-3/TRBV12-4	TRBJ2-1	-	-	TGTGCCAGCGGGGCCGGAGAGGATGAGCAGTTCTTC	CASGAGEDEQFF
TRBV19	TRBJ1-2	-	-	TGTGCCAGTACTGCAACCGGGACTCCTGGACCCTATGGCCACACCTTC	CASTATGTPGPYGHTF
TRBV7-9	TRBJ2-3	-	-	TGTGCCAGCAGCTCTGGTACGGAATCGCATGTGGATACGCAGTATTTT	CASSSGTESHVDTQYF
TRBV28	TRBJ2-3	-	TRBD2	TGTGCCAGCAGTTTGAAGCTGAGCGGGAGCGCGCAGTATTTT	CASSLKLSGSAQYF
TRBV25-1	TRBJ2-3	few	-	TGTGCCAGCACCCAGGGAGATACGCAGTATTTT	CASTQGDTQYF
TRBV2	TRBJ2-7	-	-	TGTGCCAGCAGAGTCTTGGGCTACGAGCAGTACTTC	CASRVLGYEQYF
TRBV6-5	TRBJ1-2	-	-	TGTGCCAGCAGTTACTCGCTAGGACAGAGATATGGCTACACCTTC	CASSYSLGQRYGYTF
TRBV28	TRBJ2-1	-	-	TGTGCCAGCAGGCGAGCGCTGGGCAGGGAGCCGGGACGGTCCGTCAATGAGCAGTTCTTC	CASRRALGREPGRSVNEQFF